This T cell receptor beta chain derives from a study of CD8 T cells in ankylosing spondylitis. This clonotype has a count of ten or more. The V gene's germline CDR1 is ENHRY and CDR2 SYGVKD. Deletions cut 4 bases from V and 4 bases from J, with 8 bases between. This CDR3 has 12 amino acids. TCRdb ran MiXCR on the 5' RACE reads and lists one entry per CDR3 protein. The sample lists roughly 130,000 distinct CDR3 sequences, roughly 8% occurring once. The clonotype was recovered from a male donor with ankylosing spondylitis. This sequence joins TRBV10-3 and TRBJ2-7; D is perhaps TRBD2 (6 bases). Sequencing was done on a sample of synovial fluid, either unsorted or a sorted T cell fraction (not recorded which). In DNA form, the CDR3 reads TGTGCCATCAGTGGAGGGACTTACGAGCAGTACTTC. Amino acid sequence: CAISGGTYEQYF.